The 25 T cell receptor beta chains listed next were all sequenced from one sample in a study of glioma-infiltrating T cells after dendritic cell vaccination. The method was immunoSEQ multiplex PCR; TCRdb's version includes in-frame clones alone and lacks a portion of them. This sample yields tens of thousands of clones, of which roughly 85% are seen a single time; under 8.5% belongs to the top ten. The time point is: after dendritic cell vaccination, including at tumor progression/relapse. The sequenced sample was blood, obtained after dendritic cell vaccination. The receptors come from a human donor with glioblastoma.

This chain connects TRBV19 to TRBJ1-5, with a possible D match to TRBD1 (6 bases). The germline V gene encodes CDR1 LNHDA and CDR2 SQIVND (reference sequence). This CDR3 is built from 16 residues. V dropped 2 bases and J dropped 0 bases, with 11 bases sitting between them. The CDR3, as DNA: TGTGCCAGTAGTATACAGGGGCCTTATAGCAATCAGCCCCAGCATTTT. This sequence encodes CASSIQGPYSNQPQHF.

The genes are TRBV5-1 and TRBJ1-1; 8 bases align to TRBD1. Germline loops: CDR1 SGHRS, CDR2 YFSETQ. The junction had 5 bases not matched to a gene; V was cut back by 4 bases and J by 6 bases. The CDR3 loop spans 13 amino acids. CDR3 nucleotides: TGCGCCAGCAGCAGGGGACAGGAGGCTGAAGCTTTCTTT. Translation gives CASSRGQEAEAFF.

The chain joins TRBV28 to TRBJ1-6; D uncertain. Germline CDR1 reads MDHEN; CDR2 reads SYDVKM. The V end was cut by 6 bases, the J end by 8 bases, with 11 bases between. There are 13 residues in the CDR3. The CDR3 bases are TGTGCCAGCAGCCCCCGGTCGTATTCACCCCTCCACTTT. This codes for CASSPRSYSPLHF.

A single count supports this clone. The chain joins TRBV5-1 to TRBJ2-2; no clear D. The CDR3 covers 13 residues. The V gene's germline CDR1 is SGHRS and CDR2 YFSETQ. The V end lost 5 bases, the J end lost 3 bases, and 8 bases lay between the germline ends. CDR3 DNA: TGCGCCAGCAGGAGGAAGGACACCGGGGAGCTGTTTTTT. It specifies CASRRKDTGELFF.

The chain carries TRBV9 and TRBJ1-1; D is possibly TRBD1 (5 bases). Trimming took 0 bases from V and 4 from J, leaving 10 bases between them. The germline V gene encodes CDR1 SGDLS and CDR2 YYNGEE. The CDR3 covers 14 residues. In nucleotides, the CDR3 is TGTGCCAGCAGCGTAGTCCCGCAGGGCACTGAAGCTTTCTTT. Its protein product is CASSVVPQGTEAFF. The full variable domain, with the rest looked up from reference TRBV9 and TRBJ1-1, is DSGVTQTPKHLITATGQRVTLRCSPRSGDLSVYWYQQSLDQGLQFLIQYYNGEERAKGNILERFSAQQFPDLHSELNLSSLELGDSALYFCASSVVPQGTEAFFGQGTRLTVV.

This chain joins TRBV5-1 and TRBJ2-1; 7 bases are a match to TRBD1. Germline V gene sequence: CDR1 SGHRS, CDR2 YFSETQ. J lost 2 bases, V lost 4 bases, and 3 bases had no gene match. CDR3 length equals 14 residues. Here the CDR3 reads CASSTGQAYNEQFF. As DNA, the CDR3 is TGCGCCAGCAGCACCGGACAGGCCTACAATGAGCAGTTCTTC. The entire variable domain, with the rest obtained from reference TRBV5-1 and TRBJ2-1, is as follows: KAGVTQTPRYLIKTRGQQVTLSCSPISGHRSVSWYQQTPGQGLQFLFEYFSETQRNKGNFPGRFSGRQFSNSRSEMNVSTLELGDSALYLCASSTGQAYNEQFFGPGTRLTVL.

The rearrangement links TRBV13 to TRBJ2-7, with no clear D. This CDR3 is 13 amino acids long. Germline V CDR1 and CDR2: PRHDT, FYEKMQ (reference sequence). V was shortened by 5 bases and J by 4 bases, with 12 bases between the two germline ends. The CDR3 region is CASSPSLTYEQYF. In nucleotides, the CDR3 is TGTGCCAGCAGCCCTTCCCTCACATACGAGCAGTACTTC.

V and J are TRBV27 and TRBJ1-3, with D maybe TRBD1 (6 bases). Germline CDR1 MNHEY, CDR2 SMNVEV (reference sequence). The CDR3 consists of 16 residues. V was shortened by 4 bases and J by 2 bases, with 15 bases between the two germline ends. CDR3 loop: CASSSLPGQTGNTIYF. CDR3 in DNA: TGTGCCAGCAGTTCTCTCCCCGGACAGACTGGAAACACCATATATTTT.

The gene calls are TRBV7-8 and TRBJ2-7; D is possibly TRBD1 (5 bases). V lost 2 bases, J lost 2 bases, and 10 bases lay in between. The CDR3 extends over 14 amino acids. CDR1 is SGHVS and CDR2 is FQNEAQ in the germline V gene. The CDR3 nucleotides read TGTGCCAGCAGCTTATTCACAGGAGCCTACGAGCAGTACTTC. Residues: CASSLFTGAYEQYF.

The chain joins TRBV6-5 to TRBJ2-5; a possible D gene is TRBD1 (6 bases). CDR3 length: 14 amino acids. Germline V gives CDR1 MNHEY, CDR2 SVGAGI. Trimming stripped 6 bases from V and 1 base from J, with 12 bases between. The CDR3 DNA follows: TGTGCCAGCAGCCAGACAGGCTCCCAAGAGACCCAGTACTTC. As protein: CASSQTGSQETQYF.

The rearrangement uses TRBV4-1 and TRBJ2-7, with TRBD2 matching 7 bases. V lost 3 bases, J lost 0 bases, and 2 bases stayed unmatched. CDR3 length: 14 residues. The germline V gene encodes CDR1 MGHRA and CDR2 YSYEKL. The CDR3 DNA sequence: TGCGCCAGCAGCCAGGGGGGGAGCTCCTACGAGCAGTACTTC. It is translated as CASSQGGSSYEQYF.

There are a few counts of this clone. The chain joins TRBV19 to TRBJ1-4; 8 bases agree with TRBD1. V was pared by 5 bases and J by 5 bases, with 7 bases of the junction left unmatched. Germline V gene lookup returns CDR1 LNHDA and CDR2 SQIVND (reference sequence). There are 15 residues in the CDR3. CDR3 bases: TGTGCCAGTAGTGGCGGGGACAGGCGGAATGAAAAACTGTTTTTT. Protein sequence: CASSGGDRRNEKLFF.

This sequence joins TRBV7-8 and TRBJ2-7, with TRBD1 matching 10 bases. Germline V lookup: CDR1 SGHVS, CDR2 FQNEAQ. Trimming took 5 bases from V and 2 from J; bases not matched to a gene: 12. The length of the CDR3 is 17 residues. CDR3 protein: CASSLWTGGDYAYEQYF. CDR3 DNA sequence: TGTGCCAGCAGCCTGTGGACAGGGGGTGATTATGCCTACGAGCAGTACTTC.

The chain couples TRBV28 to TRBJ2-7; D gene uncertain. This CDR3 is built from 15 residues. Trimming shortened V by 5 bases and J by 3 bases, and 17 bases separated the two germline ends. In germline, CDR1 is MDHEN, CDR2 SYDVKM. CDR3 DNA sequence: TGTGCCAGCAGTCCCCACCCAATAGTGAGCTACGAGCAGTACTTC. It translates to CASSPHPIVSYEQYF.

This clone was counted once. The genes are TRBV11-2 and TRBJ2-5; D possibly corresponds to TRBD1 (5 bases). Germline CDR1 SGHAT, CDR2 FQNNGV. The V end was cut by 0 bases, the J end by 9 bases, with 11 bases between. The CDR3 has 13 amino acids. Written as DNA, the CDR3 is TGTGCCAGCAGCTTAGAAGAGGTGGGGCCCCAGTACTTC. Its translation: CASSLEEVGPQYF.

The rearrangement links TRBV10-3 to TRBJ2-7, with 12 bases fitting TRBD1. CDR3 length: 15 residues. CDR1 is ENHRY and CDR2 is SYGVKD in the germline V gene. V shed 6 bases and J 3 bases; nucleotides not matched to a gene: 6. CDR3 in DNA: TGTGCCATCAGGTCCGGGACAGGGGGCATCTACGAGCAGTACTTC. This sequence encodes CAIRSGTGGIYEQYF.

V is TRBV7-6 and J is TRBJ1-1; TRBD1 matches 7 bases. V shed 0 bases, J shed 6 bases, and the junction held 13 bases outside the gene matches. Germline V CDR1 and CDR2: SGHVS, FNYEAQ. The CDR3 runs 17 residues. The CDR3: CASSLAVWTGVFSEAFF. The CDR3 bases are TGTGCCAGCAGCTTAGCGGTATGGACAGGTGTGTTCTCTGAAGCTTTCTTT.

The rearrangement links TRBV7-8 to TRBJ1-2, with 11 bases lining up with TRBD1. Unmatched junction bases numbered 10, after V lost 5 bases and J lost 5 bases. Germline assignment: CDR1 SGHVS and CDR2 FQNEAQ. This CDR3 contains 16 residues. The CDR3 is CASSRRTGGAGYGYTF. The CDR3 DNA reads as TGTGCCAGCAGCCGCAGGACAGGGGGCGCGGGGTATGGCTACACCTTC.

Only a few counts were recorded for this clone. V and J are TRBV27 and TRBJ2-7; 12 bases agree with TRBD1. The CDR3 is made up of 19 amino acids. The V and J ends lost 1 base and 4 bases, in that order; junction bases with no gene match: 14. Germline V gene sequence: CDR1 MNHEY, CDR2 SMNVEV (reference sequence). CDR3 sequence reads: CASSLYYSGVGQGAYEQYF. CDR3 nucleotide sequence: TGTGCCAGCAGTTTATATTACTCGGGGGTGGGACAGGGGGCTTACGAGCAGTACTTC.

This chain links TRBV19 with TRBJ2-3, with 9 bases matching TRBD1. The CDR3 runs 16 residues. Germline trimming cut 5 bases from V and 3 bases from J; bases unmatched to any gene: 9. Per the germline V gene, CDR1 is LNHDA and CDR2 is SQIVND (reference sequence). For the CDR3, the DNA is TGTGCCAGTAGTGTAACTCCGGGACAGGGAACAGATACGCAGTATTTT. It is translated as CASSVTPGQGTDTQYF.

The rearrangement joins TRBV28 to TRBJ2-7; TRBD1 matches at 11 bases. Germline assignment: CDR1 MDHEN and CDR2 SYDVKM. Unmatched junction bases numbered 4, after V lost 4 bases and J lost 2 bases. This CDR3 has 15 amino acids. The CDR3 reads CASSSPGQGAYEQYF. In DNA form, the CDR3 reads TGTGCCAGCAGTTCTCCGGGACAGGGGGCCTACGAGCAGTACTTC.

The genes are TRBV28 and TRBJ2-7; 9 bases map to TRBD2. The junction had 9 bases not matched to a gene; V was cut back by 6 bases and J by 3 bases. The CDR3 runs 15 residues. From germline, CDR1 is MDHEN and CDR2 SYDVKM. The CDR3 bases are TGTGCCAGCAGGTGGGGACTAGCAACCAACTACGAGCAGTACTTC. Amino acid sequence: CASRWGLATNYEQYF.

The rearrangement uses TRBV4-1 and TRBJ2-7; D unresolved. The V gene lost 0 bases and the J gene lost 3 bases, with 6 bases spanning the gap. The V gene's germline CDR1 is MGHRA and CDR2 YSYEKL. The CDR3 sequence is 13 residues long. The CDR3 sequence is CASSQDPFYEQYF. CDR3 nucleotide sequence: TGCGCCAGCAGCCAAGATCCGTTCTACGAGCAGTACTTC.

About this clone itself: Other DNA sequences in this specimen translate into the identical CDR3. The chain links TRBV30 to TRBJ2-1, with D unclear. The CDR3 totals 13 residues. The V and J ends lost 1 base and 1 base respectively, with 5 bases between them. The germline gives CDR1 GTSNPN, CDR2 SVGIG (reference sequence). DNA for the CDR3: TGTGCCTGGAGTGGGAGTTCCTACAATGAGCAGTTCTTC. Translating gives CAWSGSSYNEQFF.

This clone was detected a few times. The V call is TRBV6-1, the J call TRBJ1-6; no reliable D call. Germline CDR1 and CDR2: MNHNS and SASEGT. Trimming shortened V by 4 bases and J by 9 bases, and 13 bases separated the two germline ends. The CDR3 totals 14 residues. The CDR3 reads CASSVAPESSPLHF. The CDR3 DNA sequence: TGTGCCAGCAGTGTTGCACCCGAGAGTTCACCCCTCCACTTT.